This TCR beta chain was captured by sequencing in a study of blood T cell repertoires in COVID-19. For the study at large: The origin of the acute and convalescent COVID-19 samples was the United States, Italy and Spain. PBMCs, B-cell-depleted T cells, or T cells provided the cDNA or gDNA that made up the material.

In the original analysis: Estimated nucleated cell counts came from reference gene primer amplification. Libraries were prepared by immunoSEQ multiplex PCR; TCRdb keeps only in-frame clonotypes and omits some of them. Clone size and the V and J calls come from that table; the DNA yielded D and trimming. This sample has 200,000 or so clones, with nearly 90% found just once. The CDR3 runs to 15 residues. Trimming took 5 bases from V and 2 from J, leaving 13 bases between them. Germline V gene lookup returns CDR1 SGHTA and CDR2 FQGTGA. While infection was still active, Seattle patients were enrolled and then followed longitudinally.

Sequenced: peripheral blood. The source of this sequence is a man in his fifties with COVID-19, enrolled during active disease. The chain recombines TRBV7-3 with TRBJ2-1, with D tentatively TRBD1 (6 bases). Here the CDR3 reads CASSAPGQAYNEQFF. The CDR3 DNA reads TGTGCCAGCAGCGCACCGGGACAAGCCTACAATGAGCAGTTCTTC.